Following are 30 T cell receptor beta chains from one sample sequenced in a study of T-cell memory formation after mild COVID-19 (dated by TCRdb to about 2021). Preparation of the library involved 5' RACE. These reads were obtained on an Illumina NovaSeq 6000. The public reads were reanalyzed by TCRdb: fastp trimming at Q25, MiXCR alignment, in-frame beta chains only. Duplicate CDR3 protein sequences are folded into a single record with the most common DNA and genes. This sample is represented by roughly 310,000 distinct CDR3 sequences; about 16% of them were singletons. The top ten constitute 22% of the sample. Sample: PBMCs or a T cell subset sorted from them (not recorded which). The origin of the receptors is a man younger than 35 who had mild COVID-19 (a few samples of this study predate the infection). The sample titles of this study are shuffled in the database, so cell type and time point are left out; the donor was told from shared clones.

The chain employs TRBV5-6 and TRBJ2-2; 11 nucleotides line up with TRBD1. V shed 4 bases, J shed 3 bases, and the junction held 8 bases outside the gene matches. CDR3 length: 17 amino acids. From germline, CDR1 is SGHDT and CDR2 YYEEEE. The CDR3 nucleotides are TGTGCCAGCAGCCCCATTCTGGGACAGGGGGACACCGGGGAGCTGTTTTTT. Translating it yields CASSPILGQGDTGELFF.

The chain joins TRBV5-8 to TRBJ2-3; no definite D call. Trimming left V 3 bases short and J 7 bases short, with 9 bases between. The CDR3 is 12 amino acids. Germline loops: CDR1 SGHTS, CDR2 YDEGEE. The CDR3: CASSSDIYTQYF. CDR3 in DNA: TGTGCCAGCAGCTCTGACATTTATACGCAGTATTTT.

This clonotype has more than one count but fewer than ten. CDR3 loop: CAVGRQETQYF. As DNA, the CDR3 is TGTGCCGTCGGGAGACAAGAGACCCAGTACTTC. The chain couples TRBV18 to TRBJ2-5; maybe TRBD2 (6 bases). Germline CDR1 reads KGHSH; CDR2 reads LQKENI. The CDR3 runs to 11 residues. Trimming pared 11 bases from V and 2 bases from J, leaving 9 bases between.

This clonotype was observed a few times. The chain links TRBV7-2 to TRBJ2-3; D possibly corresponds to TRBD2 (5 bases). Trimming removed 5 bases at V and 5 bases at J, with 17 bases between. Germline V gene data show CDR1 as SGHTA and CDR2 as FQGNSA. The CDR3 is 15 amino acids. Here the CDR3 reads CASSPLDSIRDTQYF. The CDR3 nucleotides are TGTGCCAGCAGCCCCCTGGACTCGATTCGAGATACGCAGTATTTT. The variable domain in full, completed from reference TRBV7-2 and TRBJ2-3, reads GAGVSQSPSNKVTEKGKDVELRCDPISGHTALYWYRQSLGQGLEFLIYFQGNSAPDKSGLPSDRFSAERTGGSVSTLTIQRTQQEDSAVYLCASSPLDSIRDTQYFGPGTRLTVL.

This sequence joins TRBV29-1 and TRBJ1-1; D gene unclear. The germline gives CDR1 SQVTM, CDR2 ANQGSEA. V gave up 6 bases and J gave up 5 bases, with 10 bases separating them. The CDR3 contains 11 residues. The CDR3 DNA reads TGCAGCGTGAAATGGTCAACTGAAGCTTTCTTT. Translation: CSVKWSTEAFF.

The table lists this clonotype with a few counts. The chain employs TRBV27 and TRBJ2-6; TRBD1 agrees at 7 bases. Germline lookup yields CDR1 MNHEY and CDR2 SMNVEV (reference sequence). V lost 6 bases, J lost 0 bases, and 8 bases stayed unmatched. This CDR3 is 17 amino acids long. CDR3 amino acids: CASRKGQSLSGANVLTF. CDR3 bases: TGTGCCAGCAGAAAGGGACAGAGCCTCTCTGGGGCCAACGTCCTGACTTTC. Supplemented by reference TRBV27 and TRBJ2-6, the full variable domain reads EAQVTQNPRYLITVTGKKLTVTCSQNMNHEYMSWYRQDPGLGLRQIYYSMNVEVTDKGDVPEGYKVSRKEKRNFPLILESPSPNQTSLYFCASRKGQSLSGANVLTFGAGSRLTVL.

Here the CDR3 reads CASSLITLGAKETQYF. The CDR3 coding sequence is TGTGCCAGCAGCCTGATTACCCTAGGGGCTAAAGAGACCCAGTACTTC. This chain links TRBV3-1 with TRBJ2-5; D perhaps matches TRBD1 (5 bases). Germline CDR1 LGHDT, CDR2 YNNKEL (reference sequence). The V and J ends lost 4 bases and 3 bases respectively, with 18 bases between them. The CDR3 is 16 residues long.

The chain joins TRBV4-1 to TRBJ1-1, with 7 bases identical to TRBD1. Germline V lookup: CDR1 MGHRA, CDR2 YSYEKL. V gave up 2 bases and J gave up 8 bases; unmatched junction bases: 8. This CDR3 contains 14 residues. CDR3 in amino acids: CASSQLTGTVEAFF. In DNA form, the CDR3 reads TGCGCCAGCAGCCAACTCACCGGGACAGTGGAAGCTTTCTTT.

The chain has TRBV7-2 and TRBJ2-2, with D perhaps TRBD2 (6 bases). CDR3 length equals 15 residues. Deletions cut 5 bases from V and 5 bases from J, with 15 bases between. Per the germline V gene, CDR1 is SGHTA and CDR2 is FQGNSA. The CDR3 bases are TGTGCCAGCAGCCCCTGGGGGGTGGCGACCGGGGAGCTGTTTTTT. It translates to CASSPWGVATGELFF.

This clonotype has just a few counts. The chain joins TRBV27 to TRBJ2-1; 10 bases align to TRBD2. This CDR3 has 15 residues. The V and J ends lost 3 bases and 6 bases, in that order; junction bases with no gene match: 5. Per the germline V gene, CDR1 is MNHEY and CDR2 is SMNVEV (reference sequence). CDR3 nucleotides: TGTGCCAGCAGTTTTGGAGCTAGCGGGGGCAATGAGCAGTTCTTC. Amino acid sequence: CASSFGASGGNEQFF.

A few counts support this clonotype. Here the CDR3 DNA reads TGTGCCAGCAGCCTATCCGGGACTCAGGGGTCACCCCTCCACTTT. It codes for CASSLSGTQGSPLHF. The chain has TRBV7-9 and TRBJ1-6, with a possible D match to TRBD1 (6 bases). CDR1 and CDR2 from the germline V gene are SEHNR and FQNEAQ (reference sequence). The V and J ends lost 5 bases and 10 bases respectively, with 18 bases between them. The CDR3 loop spans 15 amino acids.

The DNA of the CDR3 is TGCGCCAGCAGCCAAGGGGTAGATCGAGAGACCCAGTACTTC. This translates into CASSQGVDRETQYF. V and J are TRBV4-3 and TRBJ2-5; no definite D call. Between the trimmed V and J ends, which lost 1 base and 4 bases, there was a span of 10 bases. The CDR3 spans 14 residues. Germline V gives CDR1 LGHNA, CDR2 YSLEER.

This clonotype was counted between two and nine times. This chain uses TRBV6-1 with TRBJ2-7, with 7 nucleotides matching TRBD1. The CDR3 is 14 amino acids. Germline lookup yields CDR1 MNHNS and CDR2 SASEGT. V lost 6 bases and J lost 2; bases outside the gene matches: 7. CDR3: CASSQPGQTYEQYF. The CDR3 region has the DNA TGTGCCAGCAGCCAACCGGGACAGACCTACGAGCAGTACTTC.

This clonotype was recorded many times. The chain uses TRBV20-1 and TRBJ1-2; 12 bases are shared with TRBD1. The CDR3 length is 13 residues. Germline V lookup: CDR1 DFQATT, CDR2 SNEGSKA (reference sequence). The J segment lost 7 bases and the V segment lost 6 bases, leaving 6 bases of the junction unmatched. Written as DNA, the CDR3 is TGCAGTGCCCCGGGACAGGGGGCATTTGGCTACACCTTC. This gives the protein CSAPGQGAFGYTF.

The V gene is TRBV29-1, the J gene TRBJ2-7; D is ambiguous. The V end lost 2 bases, the J end lost 3 bases, and 11 bases lay between the germline ends. Germline V gene data show CDR1 as SQVTM and CDR2 as ANQGSEA. The CDR3 has 13 amino acids. CDR3 in amino acids: CSVEFNRDYEQYF. In DNA form, the CDR3 reads TGCAGCGTTGAATTTAACAGAGACTACGAGCAGTACTTC.

This clonotype was picked up a small number of times. The chain carries TRBV9 and TRBJ2-4; 8 bases are shared with TRBD2. The CDR3 length is 14 residues. Unmatched junction bases numbered 4, after V lost 2 bases and J lost 6 bases. The germline V gene has CDR1 SGDLS and CDR2 YYNGEE. As DNA, the CDR3 is TGTGCCAGCAGCGTGGCGGGGGGTTCAAACATTCAGTACTTC. Translating it yields CASSVAGGSNIQYF.

The chain has TRBV4-1 and TRBJ2-5; 13 bases line up with TRBD2. The CDR3 runs 17 residues. V gave up 5 bases and J gave up 1 base; unmatched junction bases: 7. The germline CDR1 and CDR2 sequences are MGHRA and YSYEKL. The CDR3: CASSVPGTSGAQETQYF. The CDR3 bases are TGCGCCAGCAGCGTACCCGGGACTAGCGGGGCCCAAGAGACCCAGTACTTC.

This clonotype was picked up many times. The gene calls are TRBV7-2 and TRBJ2-3; no clear D. Trimming removed 4 bases at V and 2 bases at J, with 4 bases between. This CDR3 spans 12 amino acids. The germline CDR1 and CDR2 sequences are SGHTA and FQGNSA. CDR3 residues: CASSSFTDTQYF. The CDR3 DNA is TGTGCCAGCAGCTCGTTCACAGATACGCAGTATTTT.

This clonotype has just a few counts. V is TRBV7-9 and J is TRBJ2-5; D call uncertain. The V end was cut by 5 bases, the J end by 13 bases, with 14 bases between. Germline lookup yields CDR1 SEHNR and CDR2 FQNEAQ (reference sequence). The CDR3 has 11 amino acids. Here the CDR3 reads CASSNDWVLYF. DNA of the CDR3: TGTGCCAGCAGCAACGACTGGGTTTTGTACTTC.

CDR3 loop: CASSRGTLGSSVELFF. CDR3 nucleotide sequence: TGTGCCAGCTCACGCGGGACACTCGGTAGTTCCGTGGAACTGTTTTTT. The J gene is TRBJ1-4, the V gene TRBV18; D may be TRBD1 (6 bases). The CDR3 length is 16 residues. The germline gives CDR1 KGHSH, CDR2 LQKENI. Trimming took off 4 bases at V and 12 bases at J, with 24 bases between the two ends.

Regarding this clonotype: A much more abundant neighbour one base away suggests this may be a read error. This chain joins TRBV5-1 and TRBJ2-2; a possible D gene is TRBD2 (5 bases). CDR1 and CDR2 from the germline V gene are SGHRS and YFSETQ. The length of the CDR3 is 15 residues. The DNA of the CDR3 is TGCGCCAGCAGCGGGATAGGGTTCGGGTCCGGGGAGCTGATTTTT. Amino acid sequence: CASSGIGFGSGELIF. The entire variable domain, with the rest obtained from reference TRBV5-1 and TRBJ2-2, is as follows: KAGVTQTPRYLIKTRGQQVTLSCSPISGHRSVSWYQQTPGQGLQFLFEYFSETQRNKGNFPGRFSGRQFSNSRSEMNVSTLELGDSALYLCASSGIGFGSGELIFGEGSRLTVL.

This clonotype was detected many times. Here the CDR3 DNA reads TGTGCCAGCAGTTCCCAGGGGATAGGTCAGGGCTACACCTTC. Protein sequence: CASSSQGIGQGYTF. V usage is TRBV27 and J usage is TRBJ1-2; TRBD1 is a possible D gene (6 bases). CDR1 is MNHEY and CDR2 is SMNVEV in the germline V gene (reference sequence). The CDR3 has 14 residues. Trimming removed 4 bases at V and 8 bases at J, with 17 bases between.

Only a few counts were recorded for this clonotype. The chain employs TRBV28 and TRBJ1-4; 7 bases fit TRBD1. From germline, CDR1 is MDHEN and CDR2 SYDVKM. The CDR3 spans 14 residues. V was pared by 2 bases and J by 6 bases, with 3 bases of the junction left unmatched. The CDR3, as DNA: TGTGCCAGCAGTTTAACAGGGGTTGATGAAAAACTGTTTTTT. Residues: CASSLTGVDEKLFF.

This clonotype appeared a single time. J is TRBJ2-6 and V is TRBV11-3; a possible D gene is TRBD2 (5 bases). CDR1 SGHNT and CDR2 YENEEA come from the germline V gene. V was trimmed by 5 bases and J by 4 bases, leaving 12 bases between them. This CDR3 has 15 amino acids. The CDR3 here is CASSPGRTGANVLTF. The CDR3 DNA reads as TGTGCCAGCAGCCCGGGGAGAACCGGGGCCAACGTCCTGACTTTC.

In this sample, this clonotype turned up a few times. The chain is built from TRBV5-4 and TRBJ2-3, with D perhaps matching TRBD1 or TRBD2 (5 bases each). The CDR3 length is 14 residues. The V and J ends lost 4 bases and 4 bases respectively, with 13 bases between them. Germline V gene lookup returns CDR1 SGHNT and CDR2 YYREEE (reference sequence). CDR3 bases: TGTGCCAGCAGCCCCGGGACGGCCCCAGATACGCAGTATTTT. Amino acid sequence: CASSPGTAPDTQYF.

Only a few counts were recorded for this clonotype. The chain recombines TRBV7-2 with TRBJ1-2, with 8 bases identical to TRBD1. V lost 5 bases and J lost 7; bases outside the gene matches: 12. This CDR3 is 15 amino acids long. The germline gives CDR1 SGHTA, CDR2 FQGNSA. The CDR3 loop reads CASSPDRGAGAGYTF. CDR3 sequence (DNA): TGTGCCAGCAGCCCCGACAGGGGAGCGGGCGCTGGCTACACCTTC.

This clonotype came up many times. This chain links TRBV6-6 with TRBJ2-3, with D unclear. CDR1 MNHNY and CDR2 SVGAGI come from the germline V gene (reference sequence). V was shortened by 5 bases and J by 6 bases, with 6 bases between the two germline ends. CDR3 length: 11 residues. This CDR3 reads CASSRADTQYF. The CDR3 nucleotides read TGTGCCAGCAGTAGGGCGGATACGCAGTATTTT.

The chain recombines TRBV5-6 with TRBJ2-3; no definite D call. The CDR3 spans 14 residues. V was cut by 7 bases and J by 0 bases, with 12 bases left in between. CDR1 SGHDT and CDR2 YYEEEE come from the germline V gene. CDR3 protein: CASLRLDSTDTQYF. In DNA, the CDR3 is TGTGCCAGCTTGAGGCTGGATAGCACAGATACGCAGTATTTT.

This clonotype turned up a few times. The gene calls are TRBV7-9 and TRBJ2-2, with D possibly TRBD1 on 5 matching bases. The CDR3 contains 14 residues. Germline V gene lookup returns CDR1 SEHNR and CDR2 FQNEAQ (reference sequence). V lost 5 bases and J lost 6, with 13 bases in between. Here the CDR3 reads CASSAVAGPGELFF. The DNA of the CDR3 is TGTGCCAGCAGCGCCGTCGCAGGGCCCGGGGAGCTGTTTTTT.

V and J are TRBV6-2 or TRBV6-3 and TRBJ2-3; D gene uncertain. Trimming took 11 bases from V and 6 from J, leaving 3 bases between them. The CDR3 has 8 residues. Germline V gives CDR1 MNHEY, CDR2 SVGEGT. The chain's CDR3 is CAGDTQYF. The CDR3 DNA is TGTGCCGGGGATACGCAGTATTTT.